The 14 T cell receptor beta chains below all came from one sample that was sequenced in a study of blood T cell repertoires in COVID-19. Using immunoSEQ multiplex PCR, the repertoire was profiled, and TCRdb retains in-frame clones only, with some absent. The table has around 250,000 clones, around 80% seen once; the top ten hold roughly 5%. The sample was peripheral blood. The receptors come from a man of 80 years or more with acute or convalescent COVID-19.

CDR3 nucleotide sequence: TGTGCCAGCAGCCAGGGACTAGCGGGAAACAATGAGCAGTTCTTC. It specifies CASSQGLAGNNEQFF. The chain uses TRBV11-2 and TRBJ2-1; 13 bases line up with TRBD2. CDR1 is SGHAT and CDR2 is FQNNGV in the germline V gene. The CDR3 is 15 residues long. The V and J ends lost 5 bases and 5 bases, in that order; junction bases with no gene match: 3.

The chain uses TRBV28 and TRBJ1-1, with D maybe TRBD1 (6 bases). The CDR3 is 12 amino acids. The V end lost 5 bases, the J end lost 5 bases, and 9 bases lay between the germline ends. CDR1 is MDHEN, CDR2 SYDVKM, per germline. The CDR3 DNA reads TGTGCCAGCAGTCCAGGGGTGACTGAAGCTTTCTTT. Amino acids: CASSPGVTEAFF.

This sequence joins TRBV11-2 and TRBJ2-7; D is perhaps TRBD2 (5 bases). Germline assignment: CDR1 SGHAT and CDR2 FQNNGV. The CDR3 loop spans 14 amino acids. V was trimmed by 4 bases and J by 5 bases, leaving 15 bases between them. The DNA of the CDR3 is TGTGCCAGCAGCTGGCGGGTTGAATCCCACGAGCAGTACTTC. Protein: CASSWRVESHEQYF.

Only a few counts were recorded for this clone. This chain links TRBV7-2 with TRBJ2-2, with D possibly matching TRBD2 (5 bases). The length of the CDR3 is 16 residues. With 1 base removed from V and 4 bases from J, the gap between germline ends came to 13 bases. Germline loops: CDR1 SGHTA, CDR2 FQGNSA. The CDR3 DNA reads TGTGCCAGCAGCTTAGGTGCCGCAGGACTCACCGGGGAGCTGTTTTTT. Its protein is CASSLGAAGLTGELFF.

The V gene is TRBV6-5, the J gene TRBJ1-1, with 12 bases matching TRBD1. CDR3 size: 15 residues. V was pared by 11 bases and J by 8 bases, with 15 bases of the junction left unmatched. Germline values: CDR1 MNHEY, CDR2 SVGAGI. CDR3 sequence (DNA): TGTGCCGTTTTGCCGGGACAGGGGGCGAAAGGAGAAGCTTTCTTT. This sequence encodes CAVLPGQGAKGEAFF.

As for this clone: One end of the junction does not line up with germline, which may come from a read error. The chain recombines TRBV7-7 with TRBJ2-5; D might be TRBD2 (5 bases). CDR1 and CDR2 (germline): SSHAT, FNYEAQ (reference sequence). The CDR3 has 16 amino acids. The CDR3 DNA sequence: TGTGCTAGCAGCCAACTCGGGGTATTGGCAAGAGAGACCCAGTACTTC. Encoded protein: CASSQLGVLARETQYF.

The chain joins TRBV21-1 to TRBJ2-5; the D call in the table, TRBD2, was not verified against the DNA. TRBV21-1 has pseudogene status. The CDR3 contains 15 residues. CDR3 protein: CASITTSGARRTQYF. DNA of the CDR3: TGTGCCAGCATCACGACTAGCGGGGCCCGGAGGACCCAGTACTTC.

This chain uses TRBV10-2 with TRBJ2-7; 10 bases align to TRBD2. The germline gives CDR1 WSHSY, CDR2 SAAADI. Unmatched junction bases numbered 4, after V lost 6 bases and J lost 5 bases. This CDR3 has 13 residues. The CDR3 reads CASRIAGGDEQYF. CDR3 DNA: TGCGCCAGCAGGATAGCGGGAGGAGACGAGCAGTACTTC.

The V call is TRBV27, the J call TRBJ1-6; 8 bases line up with TRBD1. The CDR3 extends over 19 amino acids. CDR1 MNHEY and CDR2 SMNVEV come from the germline V gene (reference sequence). With 0 bases clipped from V and 7 bases from J, the junction kept 14 bases outside the gene matches. The CDR3 nucleotides are TGTGCCAGCAGTTTATCCGGCCTGGTTCCCAGGACAGGGAATTCACCCCTCCACTTT. This codes for CASSLSGLVPRTGNSPLHF.

The chain is built from TRBV6-5 and TRBJ2-5; 8 bases are a match to TRBD2. Germline assignment: CDR1 MNHEY and CDR2 SVGAGI. The CDR3 covers 15 residues. The junction had 8 bases not matched to a gene; V was cut back by 7 bases and J by 1 base. The CDR3 loop is CASTRSGNLQETQYF. CDR3 DNA sequence: TGTGCCAGCACCCGTAGCGGGAACCTCCAAGAGACCCAGTACTTC.

This sequence joins TRBV18 and TRBJ2-1; D possibly corresponds to TRBD1 (5 bases). V lost 3 bases, J lost 8 bases, and 17 bases lay in between. Germline CDR1 is KGHSH and CDR2 is LQKENI. This CDR3 spans 15 amino acids. The CDR3 protein is CASSPLQGQFHEQFF. For the CDR3, the DNA is TGTGCCAGCTCACCCCTGCAGGGCCAATTCCATGAGCAGTTCTTC.

The V and J genes are TRBV7-3 and TRBJ2-7; 8 nucleotides align to TRBD2. The CDR3 sequence is 15 residues long. Germline V gene data show CDR1 as SGHTA and CDR2 as FQGTGA. V lost 4 bases, J lost 5 bases, and 10 bases stayed unmatched. In nucleotides, the CDR3 is TGTGCCAGCAGCTACGGGACTAGAGGCTTGAACGAGCAGTACTTC. It encodes CASSYGTRGLNEQYF.

The CDR3 sequence: CASSASGGRGTDTQYF. The CDR3 DNA reads as TGTGCCAGCAGTGCCAGCGGGGGGAGGGGCACAGATACGCAGTATTTT. The chain employs TRBV6-1 and TRBJ2-3; 9 positions agree with TRBD2. CDR3 size: 16 residues. The trim removed 4 bases at V and 1 base at J, leaving 6 bases unmatched. Looked up from germline, CDR1 is MNHNS and CDR2 is SASEGT.

The chain uses TRBV5-1 and TRBJ2-5; 8 bases are shared with TRBD1. Germline CDR1 is SGHRS and CDR2 is YFSETQ. This CDR3 has 15 residues. V was clipped by 2 bases and J by 4 bases; unmatched bases: 7. CDR3 protein: CASSLLQGAGETQYF. The CDR3 nucleotides read TGCGCCAGCAGCTTACTTCAGGGGGCGGGAGAGACCCAGTACTTC.